One and the same sample provided the 2 T cell receptor beta chains below, sequenced in a study of radiotherapy plus CTLA-4 blockade in lung cancer. Assay: immunoSEQ multiplex PCR; the TCRdb copy retains only in-frame clones and omits some. The sample carries 30,000 or so clones, less than 75% recorded once. The sequenced sample was peripheral blood, obtained from a patient treated with radiotherapy plus ipilimumab. These receptors all come from a human donor with non-small cell lung cancer who had stable disease on radiotherapy plus ipilimumab.

The V call is TRBV28, the J call TRBJ1-5; 7 nucleotides match TRBD1. Losses at the gene ends were 5 bases for V and 6 bases for J; bases not matched to a gene: 7. This CDR3 comprises 14 residues. Germline CDR1 is MDHEN and CDR2 is SYDVKM. The CDR3 DNA sequence: TGTGCCAGCAGTAAAAGACAGGGAGGTCAGCCCCAGCATTTT. Encoded protein: CASSKRQGGQPQHF.

This clone has a handful of counts. V and J are TRBV7-2 and TRBJ2-1, with TRBD2 matching 10 bases. Germline V gives CDR1 SGHTA, CDR2 FQGNSA. CDR3 length equals 18 residues. Trimming took 6 bases from V and 5 from J; bases not matched to a gene: 16. Here the CDR3 reads CASRPRVRASGSNNEQFF. CDR3 nucleotides: TGTGCCAGCAGACCTCGGGTCAGGGCTAGCGGGAGTAACAATGAGCAGTTCTTC.